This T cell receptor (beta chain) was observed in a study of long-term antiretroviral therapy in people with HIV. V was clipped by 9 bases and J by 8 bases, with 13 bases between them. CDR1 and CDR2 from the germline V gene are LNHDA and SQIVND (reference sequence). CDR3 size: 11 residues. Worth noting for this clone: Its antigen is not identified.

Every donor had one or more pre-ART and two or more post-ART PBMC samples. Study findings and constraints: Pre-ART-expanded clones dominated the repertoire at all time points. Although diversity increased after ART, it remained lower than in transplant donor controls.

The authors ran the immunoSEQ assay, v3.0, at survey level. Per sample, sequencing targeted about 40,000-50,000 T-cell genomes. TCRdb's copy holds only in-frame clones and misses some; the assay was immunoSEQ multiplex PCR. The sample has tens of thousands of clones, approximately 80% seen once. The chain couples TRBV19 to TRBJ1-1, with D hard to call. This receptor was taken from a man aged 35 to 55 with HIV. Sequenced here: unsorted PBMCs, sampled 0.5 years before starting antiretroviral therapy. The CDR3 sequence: CASTTGREAFF. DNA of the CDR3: TGTGCCAGCACGACCGGGAGGGAAGCTTTCTTT.